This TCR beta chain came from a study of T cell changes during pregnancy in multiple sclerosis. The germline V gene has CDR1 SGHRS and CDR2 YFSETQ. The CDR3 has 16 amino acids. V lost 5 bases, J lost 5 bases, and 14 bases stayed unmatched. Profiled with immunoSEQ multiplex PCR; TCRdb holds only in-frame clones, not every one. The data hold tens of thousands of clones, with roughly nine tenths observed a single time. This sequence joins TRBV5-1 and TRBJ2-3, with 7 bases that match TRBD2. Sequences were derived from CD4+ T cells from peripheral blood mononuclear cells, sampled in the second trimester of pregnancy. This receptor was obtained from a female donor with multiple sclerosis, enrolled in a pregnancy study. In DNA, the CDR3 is TGCGCCAGCAGGCGGGAGTCTCCCGTTCATATAGATACGCAGTATTTT. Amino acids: CASRRESPVHIDTQYF.